Listed below are T cell receptor beta chains from one sample, sequenced in a study of blood T cell repertoires in COVID-19. Measured with immunoSEQ multiplex PCR; TCRdb has only the in-frame clones, and not every one. The table lists over 350,000 clones, 88% of them singletons. The sequenced sample consisted of PBMCs or T cells enriched from blood (not recorded which). These receptors were taken from a woman aged 25 to 45 with acute COVID-19. Both conserved end residues are part of each CDR3. D genes are given only for firm matches.

d_call: TRBD1
v_call: TRBV9
j_call: TRBJ2-1
cdr3_aa: CASSGGQGWNEQFF
cdr3_nt: TGTGCCAGCAGCGGGGGACAGGGGTGGAATGAGCAGTTCTTC

d_call: TRBD1
v_call: TRBV2
j_call: TRBJ2-7
cdr3_aa: CAFRETGTYEQYF
cdr3_nt: TGTGCCTTTCGAGAGACAGGGACCTACGAGCAGTACTTC

d_call: TRBD1
v_call: TRBV5-6
j_call: TRBJ2-7
cdr3_aa: CASSLYQGVGYEQYF
cdr3_nt: TGTGCCAGCAGCTTATATCAGGGGGTCGGTTACGAGCAGTACTTC

d_call: TRBD1
v_call: TRBV6-5
j_call: TRBJ1-2
cdr3_aa: CASSYDDRGLGYTF
cdr3_nt: TGTGCCAGCAGTTACGACGACAGGGGGCTAGGCTACACCTTC

d_call: TRBD1
v_call: TRBV6-1
j_call: TRBJ1-2
cdr3_aa: CASSEFDRGDYYGYTF
cdr3_nt: TGTGCCAGCAGTGAATTTGACAGGGGGGACTACTATGGCTACACCTTC

d_call: NA
v_call: TRBV7-9
j_call: TRBJ1-3
cdr3_aa: CASSIYNLYSGNTIYF
cdr3_nt: TGTGCCAGCAGCATCTATAACCTCTACTCTGGAAACACCATATATTTT

d_call: TRBD1
v_call: TRBV7-9
j_call: TRBJ1-2
cdr3_aa: CASSPGTGPYTF
cdr3_nt: TGTGCCAGCAGCCCCGGGACAGGGCCCTACACCTTC

d_call: TRBD1
v_call: TRBV19
j_call: TRBJ2-2
cdr3_aa: CASSPMDRESGELFF
cdr3_nt: TGTGCCAGTAGTCCGATGGACAGGGAGTCCGGGGAGCTGTTTTTT

d_call: TRBD1
v_call: TRBV5-1
j_call: TRBJ1-5
cdr3_aa: CASSRVPQGGNQPQHF
cdr3_nt: TGCGCCAGCAGCCGTGTACCCCAGGGGGGCAATCAGCCCCAGCATTTT

d_call: NA
v_call: TRBV29-1
j_call: TRBJ2-1
cdr3_aa: CSTLGSEQFF
cdr3_nt: TGCAGCACTCTTGGGAGTGAGCAGTTCTTC